Shown below are 23 T cell receptor beta chains from a single sample sequenced in a study of T cells after yellow fever vaccination. TCRdb re-called the 5' RACE reads with MiXCR, one entry per CDR3 protein. The repertoire includes some 320,000 distinct CDR3 sequences, about 4% of them detected once, and approximately 25% sits in the top ten. Specimen: PBMCs, collected 5 days after the yellow fever booster vaccination. Source of these receptors: a man aged 18 to 30 who received the YFV17D yellow fever vaccine.

The rearrangement uses TRBV24-1 and TRBJ1-5; 7 bases align to TRBD1. J gave up 4 bases and V 5 bases, and 4 bases lay outside the gene matches. CDR3 length: 14 amino acids. CDR1 and CDR2 from the germline V gene are KGHDR and SFDVKD. As DNA, the CDR3 is TGTGCCACCAGTGTGACAGGGACAAATCAGCCCCAGCATTTT. It encodes CATSVTGTNQPQHF.

The sample holds a few counts of this clonotype. The chain is built from TRBV4-3 and TRBJ2-3; D gene unclear. The V end lost 4 bases, the J end lost 4 bases, and 12 bases lay between the germline ends. CDR1 is LGHNA, CDR2 YSLEER, per germline. CDR3 length equals 14 residues. Here the CDR3 DNA reads TGCGCCAGCAGCCTAGGCAGGACGGCAGATACGCAGTATTTT. Its protein product is CASSLGRTADTQYF.

This chain uses TRBV6-1 with TRBJ2-1; 8 bases are shared with TRBD2. Germline V gives CDR1 MNHNS, CDR2 SASEGT. The CDR3 sequence is 13 residues long. V was clipped by 4 bases and J by 5 bases; unmatched bases: 1. In nucleotides, the CDR3 is TGTGCCAGCAGTGTGACTAGCGACAATGAGCAGTTCTTC. Amino acids: CASSVTSDNEQFF.

This clonotype was recorded a few times. The chain carries TRBV7-9 and TRBJ2-5; D uncertain. In germline, CDR1 is SEHNR, CDR2 FQNEAQ (reference sequence). Deletions cut 2 bases from V and 5 bases from J, with 12 bases between. CDR3 length equals 14 residues. Here the CDR3 reads CASSLQMSWETQYF. In DNA form, the CDR3 reads TGTGCCAGCAGCTTACAAATGAGTTGGGAGACCCAGTACTTC.

There are many counts of this clonotype. One junction end disagrees with the germline gene, perhaps due to a read error. The gene calls are TRBV7-7 and TRBJ1-1; D call uncertain. The V gene's germline CDR1 is SSHAT and CDR2 FNYEAQ (reference sequence). The CDR3 covers 13 residues. The CDR3 DNA follows: TGTGCTAGCAGCTTAAACAGCAACACTGAAGCTTTCTTT. It specifies CASSLNSNTEAFF.

The chain is built from TRBV9 and TRBJ1-2; perhaps TRBD1 as D (6 bases). The CDR3 loop spans 12 amino acids. V was cut by 3 bases and J by 8 bases, with 11 bases left in between. From germline, CDR1 is SGDLS and CDR2 YYNGEE. The CDR3 region has the DNA TGTGCCAGCAGCGAGGGGGAAACGGGCTACACCTTC. Translation: CASSEGETGYTF.

The genes are TRBV4-1 and TRBJ2-5, with 8 bases that match TRBD1. V was clipped by 2 bases and J by 3 bases; unmatched bases: 5. Per the germline V gene, CDR1 is MGHRA and CDR2 is YSYEKL. This CDR3 is 15 amino acids long. The CDR3 DNA reads TGCGCCAGCAGCCAAAGGGGACAGGCAGAAGAGACCCAGTACTTC. This sequence encodes CASSQRGQAEETQYF.

Within the sample, this clonotype is medium-sized (0.01 to 0.1%). This sequence joins TRBV5-1 and TRBJ2-7; 8 positions match TRBD1. Trimming at V came to 2 bases and at J to 6 bases, leaving 4 bases not matched to a gene. Germline CDR1 is SGHRS and CDR2 is YFSETQ. The CDR3 extends over 13 amino acids. Here the CDR3 reads CASSFGQGSEQYF. As DNA, the CDR3 is TGCGCCAGCAGCTTTGGACAGGGCAGCGAGCAGTACTTC.

In its sample, this clonotype was seen a few times. The chain combines TRBV10-3 with TRBJ2-7; D gene unclear. CDR3 size: 13 residues. With 5 bases removed from V and 1 base from J, the gap between germline ends came to 9 bases. The V gene's germline CDR1 is ENHRY and CDR2 SYGVKD. The CDR3 sequence: CAISPSLSYEQYV. The CDR3 coding sequence is TGTGCCATCAGTCCCTCTTTGTCCTACGAGCAGTACGTC.

This clonotype was recorded at least ten times. The chain employs TRBV7-2 and TRBJ2-7, with D perhaps TRBD1 or TRBD2 (7 bases each). V was shortened by 5 bases and J by 4 bases, with 18 bases between the two germline ends. Germline V gene sequence: CDR1 SGHTA, CDR2 FQGNSA. The CDR3 has 15 residues. This CDR3 is CASSVWGGGAYEQYF. The CDR3 region has the DNA TGTGCCAGCAGCGTTTGGGGAGGGGGCGCGTACGAGCAGTACTTC.

This clonotype came up a few times. The chain couples TRBV6-1 to TRBJ1-2, with D possibly being TRBD1 (5 bases). V lost 6 bases and J 8 bases, leaving 19 bases between the germline ends. CDR3 length: 14 residues. Looked up from germline, CDR1 is MNHNS and CDR2 is SASEGT. CDR3 protein: CASREPGGPVGYTF. CDR3 nucleotides: TGTGCCAGCAGGGAACCGGGGGGTCCGGTGGGCTACACCTTC.

The J gene is TRBJ2-5, the V gene TRBV12-3 or TRBV12-4; D is undetermined. Trimming cost V 8 bases and J 3 bases, with 7 bases left between them. There are 11 residues in the CDR3. CDR3 DNA sequence: TGTGCCAGCGCAGAAAAAGAGACCCAGTACTTC. It is translated as CASAEKETQYF.

This clonotype was seen a few times. The chain uses TRBV7-6 and TRBJ1-2; D is ambiguous. Germline V gene lookup returns CDR1 SGHVS and CDR2 FNYEAQ. The CDR3 has 13 amino acids. V lost 3 bases and J 4 bases, leaving 9 bases between the germline ends. DNA of the CDR3: TGTGCCAGCAGCTTCGGACTCGGCTATGGCTACACCTTC. This encodes CASSFGLGYGYTF.

This clonotype turned up a few times. The chain joins TRBV2 to TRBJ2-3, with D maybe TRBD2 (5 bases). Germline lookup yields CDR1 SNHLY and CDR2 FYNNEI. CDR3 length equals 13 residues. Trimming stripped 6 bases from V and 2 bases from J, with 9 bases between. The CDR3 loop reads CASRLELTDTQYF. The CDR3, as DNA: TGTGCCAGCAGACTAGAACTCACAGATACGCAGTATTTT.

The chain is built from TRBV5-1 and TRBJ2-5, with 12 bases aligning to TRBD1. The trim removed 7 bases at V and 5 bases at J, leaving 12 bases unmatched. Per the germline V gene, CDR1 is SGHRS and CDR2 is YFSETQ. This CDR3 has 16 amino acids. The CDR3 here is CASGATGTGGVETQYF. As DNA, the CDR3 is TGCGCCAGCGGGGCAACCGGGACAGGGGGCGTGGAGACCCAGTACTTC.

V is TRBV19 and J is TRBJ2-1, with TRBD2 identical over 10 bases. With 8 bases clipped from V and 8 bases from J, the junction kept 9 bases outside the gene matches. Germline CDR1 reads LNHDA; CDR2 reads SQIVND (reference sequence). The length of the CDR3 is 14 residues. The CDR3 reads CASQVSGGVHEQFF. In DNA form, the CDR3 reads TGTGCCAGTCAAGTGAGCGGGGGGGTCCATGAGCAGTTCTTC.

In this sample, this clonotype turned up many times. CDR3 protein: CASSSQTPGVGAGELFF. CDR3 coding DNA: TGTGCCAGCAGCTCGCAAACCCCCGGGGTGGGGGCCGGGGAGCTGTTTTTT. The rearrangement joins TRBV7-2 to TRBJ2-2; D possibly matches TRBD1 or TRBD2 (5 bases each). CDR1 is SGHTA, CDR2 FQGNSA, per germline. This CDR3 contains 17 residues. V lost 4 bases to trimming and J lost 6 bases, with 21 bases between them.

This clonotype showed up just a few times. The chain combines TRBV20-1 with TRBJ1-1; 7 bases map to TRBD1. Germline CDR1 is DFQATT and CDR2 is SNEGSKA (reference sequence). This CDR3 comprises 13 residues. V shed 3 bases and J 4 bases; nucleotides not matched to a gene: 5. The CDR3 DNA reads as TGCAGTGCTAGCCTCGGGACAGTCACTGAAGCTTTCTTT. As protein: CSASLGTVTEAFF.

This clonotype was seen a handful of times. The CDR3 spells CASRPAAGTGLNEQFF. In DNA form, the CDR3 reads TGCGCCAGCAGACCCGCTGCCGGGACCGGGTTAAATGAGCAGTTCTTC. The chain joins TRBV5-1 to TRBJ2-1; D may be TRBD1 or TRBD2 (5 bases each). Germline CDR1 is SGHRS and CDR2 is YFSETQ. The CDR3 contains 16 residues. The V gene lost 5 bases and the J gene lost 7 bases, with 22 bases spanning the gap.

This clonotype was counted only a few times. This rearrangement joins TRBV5-1 to TRBJ2-1; D gene ambiguous. The germline gives CDR1 SGHRS, CDR2 YFSETQ. The CDR3 spans 12 residues. V was pared by 2 bases and J by 8 bases, with 8 bases between. In nucleotides, the CDR3 is TGCGCCAGCAGCTTTCTGGGTGATGAGCAGTTCTTC. As protein: CASSFLGDEQFF.

In this sample, this clonotype turned up a few times. The V call is TRBV6-5, the J call TRBJ2-2; 11 bases align to TRBD2. The CDR3 spans 15 residues. V shed 5 bases, J shed 4 bases, and the junction held 3 bases outside the gene matches. Per the germline V gene, CDR1 is MNHEY and CDR2 is SVGAGI. The CDR3 region has the DNA TGTGCCAGCAGTGCTAGCGGGGGGTCCACCGGGGAGCTGTTTTTT. Translation gives CASSASGGSTGELFF.

This rearrangement joins TRBV6-6 to TRBJ2-7; weak D call: TRBD2 (6 bases). The CDR3 consists of 14 residues. V was trimmed by 6 bases and J by 0 bases, leaving 12 bases between them. Germline CDR1 MNHNY, CDR2 SVGAGI (reference sequence). DNA for the CDR3: TGTGCCAGCAGCACCTCTAGCGCCTCCTACGAGCAGTACTTC. Encoded protein: CASSTSSASYEQYF.

This clonotype was detected many times. The chain carries TRBV20-1 and TRBJ1-1, with D unclear. From germline, CDR1 is DFQATT and CDR2 SNEGSKA (reference sequence). Trimming left V 3 bases short and J 1 base short, with 12 bases between. This CDR3 region has 14 residues. This CDR3 is CSASKPTTNTEAFF. CDR3 nucleotides: TGCAGTGCTAGCAAGCCCACCACGAACACTGAAGCTTTCTTT.